The present T cell receptor (beta chain) was sequenced within a study of regulatory T cells in long-lasting Graves disease. Study context: Persistent Graves' disease meant over 5 years of antithyroid drugs with positive TSH receptor antibodies. Study-level results: TRBV28 was favored in persistent disease, as were TRBJ1-2 and TRBJ2-5. Persistent patients had a count of shared public clonotypes (roughly 2,500) that exceeded that of new patients (roughly 1,000).

Arm-PCR of CDR3 regions and iRepertoire HTBI primers were used to build TCR beta libraries. One entry per CDR3 protein results from TCRdb running MiXCR on the multiplex PCR reads. The data contain about 470,000 distinct CDR3 sequences, less than 25% of them singletons. Germline loops: CDR1 MNHEY, CDR2 SMNVEV (reference sequence). This CDR3 spans 13 amino acids. V shed 5 bases and J shed 6 bases, with 14 bases lying between them. On this clonotype itself: Its cognate antigen is unknown.

This sample's time point: persistent/refractory GD, antithyroid drugs over 5 years with positive TRAb. The TCR library used RNA extracted from PBMCs. American Thyroid Association guidelines defined Graves' disease diagnosis. V and J are TRBV27 and TRBJ2-7; no definite D call. The sequence came from a female donor with Graves disease. The specimen was peripheral blood mononuclear cells (PBMCs), collected when the disease was refractory, from a patient treated with antithyroid drugs. This CDR3 is CASSRRTPGEQYF. In nucleotides, the CDR3 is TGTGCCAGCAGTCGAAGGACCCCTGGCGAGCAGTACTTC.